One and the same sample provided the 15 T cell receptor beta chains below, sequenced in a study of T cell responses to AZD1222 COVID-19 vaccine. Here immunoSEQ multiplex PCR was the method, and the copy in TCRdb shows in-frame clones only, minus some. The top ten hold about 3% of the sample, which has 100,000 to 120,000 clones, around nine tenths seen once. The specimen was peripheral blood, collected on day 0 of AZD1222 vaccination. These receptors were collected from an adult in good health.

The rearrangement joins TRBV6-1 to TRBJ2-7; D is ambiguous. Germline V gene data show CDR1 as MNHNS and CDR2 as SASEGT. With 2 bases removed from V and 3 bases from J, the gap between germline ends came to 11 bases. The CDR3 length is 14 residues. The CDR3 loop is CASSEMPGIYEQYF. The DNA for the CDR3 is TGTGCCAGCAGTGAAATGCCCGGCATCTACGAGCAGTACTTC.

The chain uses TRBV6-1 and TRBJ2-7; D remains ambiguous. The V end lost 0 bases, the J end lost 2 bases, and 8 bases lay between the germline ends. The CDR3 length is 14 residues. In germline, CDR1 is MNHNS, CDR2 SASEGT. The CDR3 spells CASSEATGPYEQYF. The CDR3 DNA sequence: TGTGCCAGCAGTGAAGCTACGGGCCCCTACGAGCAGTACTTC.

V and J are TRBV5-5 and TRBJ2-5; D might be TRBD1 (5 bases). There are 14 residues in the CDR3. V was shortened by 2 bases and J by 3 bases, with 11 bases between the two germline ends. The germline gives CDR1 SGHKS, CDR2 YYEKEE (reference sequence). The CDR3 protein is CASSFLGHEETQYF. CDR3 in DNA: TGTGCCAGCAGCTTTTTGGGGCACGAAGAGACCCAGTACTTC. The variable domain in full, with the rest retrieved from reference TRBV5-5 and TRBJ2-5, is DAGVTQSPTHLIKTRGQQVTLRCSPISGHKSVSWYQQVLGQGPQFIFQYYEKEERGRGNFPDRFSARQFPNYSSELNVNALLLGDSALYLCASSFLGHEETQYFGPGTRLLVL.

Notes on this clone: This sample includes further DNA sequences coding for the same CDR3. The chain is built from TRBV6-5 and TRBJ1-1; D may be TRBD1 (5 bases). V lost 2 bases to trimming and J lost 1 base, with 5 bases between them. Germline values: CDR1 MNHEY, CDR2 SVGAGI. The CDR3 loop spans 13 amino acids. CDR3 loop: CASSYGQNTEAFF. The CDR3 nucleotides read TGTGCCAGCAGTTACGGACAGAACACTGAAGCTTTCTTT.

In this sample, this clone turned up once. The chain couples TRBV6-5 to TRBJ2-3; 8 bases are a match to TRBD1. This CDR3 contains 14 residues. Germline loops: CDR1 MNHEY, CDR2 SVGAGI. V shed 7 bases, J shed 4 bases, and the junction held 7 bases outside the gene matches. CDR3 DNA sequence: TGTGCCAGCAATATACAGGGGGGCGCAGATACGCAGTATTTT. It codes for CASNIQGGADTQYF.

The chain has TRBV19 and TRBJ2-5; 8 bases line up with TRBD1. This CDR3 contains 13 residues. The V gene's germline CDR1 is LNHDA and CDR2 SQIVND (reference sequence). V gave up 10 bases and J gave up 7 bases; unmatched junction bases: 11. The CDR3 DNA reads TGTGCCACCTCAGGGGGCTTCCATGGGACCCAGTACTTC. As protein: CATSGGFHGTQYF.

The J gene is TRBJ1-5, the V gene TRBV5-8; D is possibly TRBD1 (5 bases). V was cut by 3 bases and J by 0 bases, with 10 bases left in between. Looked up from germline, CDR1 is SGHTS and CDR2 is YDEGEE. The length of the CDR3 is 15 residues. CDR3 coding DNA: TGTGCCAGCAGCTGGGGCCGTGATAGCAATCAGCCCCAGCATTTT. Translated: CASSWGRDSNQPQHF.

This clone was detected a few times. The sample holds other DNA sequences that translate to the same CDR3. The rearrangement joins TRBV19 to TRBJ1-5, with D uncertain. The CDR3 extends over 13 amino acids. V was shortened by 5 bases and J by 4 bases, with 9 bases between the two germline ends. Germline CDR1 and CDR2: LNHDA and SQIVND (reference sequence). The CDR3 region has the DNA TGTGCCAGTAGTCGCGACGCAAATCAGCCCCAGCATTTT. Translated, it gives CASSRDANQPQHF.

V usage is TRBV11-1 and J usage is TRBJ1-3; 10 bases are shared with TRBD1. Trimming took 5 bases from V and 4 from J; bases not matched to a gene: 5. The CDR3 has 15 residues. The germline V gene encodes CDR1 SGHAT and CDR2 FQDESV (reference sequence). The CDR3 region is CASSPTGGTGNTIYF. The CDR3 nucleotides read TGTGCCAGCAGCCCGACAGGGGGCACCGGAAACACCATATATTTT.

In this sample, this clone turned up once. This chain uses TRBV6-5 with TRBJ1-5, with D possibly matching TRBD1 (5 bases). V was trimmed by 6 bases and J by 7 bases, leaving 13 bases between them. This CDR3 spans 13 amino acids. Per the germline V gene, CDR1 is MNHEY and CDR2 is SVGAGI. CDR3 sequence: CASRIGGDQPQHF. CDR3 DNA sequence: TGTGCCAGCAGGATCGGGGGAGACCAGCCCCAGCATTTT.

The chain carries TRBV7-6 and TRBJ2-1; D might be TRBD2 (6 bases). Looked up from germline, CDR1 is SGHVS and CDR2 is FNYEAQ. V shed 5 bases and J shed 5 bases, with 19 bases lying between them. CDR3 length: 16 amino acids. The CDR3 region is CASSPTPGTSNNEQFF. CDR3 DNA sequence: TGTGCCAGCAGCCCCACCCCCGGGACTTCGAACAATGAGCAGTTCTTC.

V usage is TRBV19 and J usage is TRBJ1-5; the D gene is possibly TRBD1 (5 bases). Trimming shortened V by 11 bases and J by 1 base, and 18 bases separated the two germline ends. The CDR3 consists of 15 residues. Germline V gene sequence: CDR1 LNHDA, CDR2 SQIVND (reference sequence). CDR3 in DNA: TGTGCCGGAGGTGGGGGAGGTTTCAGCAATCAGCCCCAGCATTTT. It specifies CAGGGGGFSNQPQHF.

The chain recombines TRBV28 with TRBJ1-2; D is unresolved. The CDR3 length is 14 residues. Germline V gives CDR1 MDHEN, CDR2 SYDVKM. The CDR3 spells CVAKPSLAFYGYTF. For the CDR3, the DNA is TGTGTCGCCAAACCGTCGTTGGCATTCTATGGCTACACCTTC.

This rearrangement joins TRBV28 to TRBJ1-2; weak D call: TRBD1 (5 bases). Per the germline V gene, CDR1 is MDHEN and CDR2 is SYDVKM. Trimming removed 2 bases from V and 4 bases from J, with 14 bases in between. The CDR3 runs to 15 residues. The CDR3 sequence: CASSLGQGEIYGYTF. Here the CDR3 DNA reads TGTGCCAGCAGTTTAGGCCAGGGCGAGATCTATGGCTACACCTTC.

This CDR3 reads CASTVSPSMNTEAFF. The CDR3 coding sequence is TGTGCCAGTACCGTGTCCCCGAGTATGAACACTGAAGCTTTCTTT. The chain carries TRBV19 and TRBJ1-1; unclear D gene. The CDR3 consists of 15 residues. The V end lost 7 bases, the J end lost 0 bases, and 15 bases lay between the germline ends. The germline V gene has CDR1 LNHDA and CDR2 SQIVND (reference sequence).